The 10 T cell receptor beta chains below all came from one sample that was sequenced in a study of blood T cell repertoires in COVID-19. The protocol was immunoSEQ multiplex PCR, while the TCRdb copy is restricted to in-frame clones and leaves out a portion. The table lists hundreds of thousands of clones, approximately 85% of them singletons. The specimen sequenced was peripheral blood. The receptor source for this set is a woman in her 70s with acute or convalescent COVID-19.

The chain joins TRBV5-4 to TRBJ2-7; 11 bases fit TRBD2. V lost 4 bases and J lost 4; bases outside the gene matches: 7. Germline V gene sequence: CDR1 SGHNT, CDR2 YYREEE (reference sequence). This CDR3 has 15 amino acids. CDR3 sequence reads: CASSPGTSGVYEQYF. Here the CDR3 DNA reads TGTGCCAGCAGCCCCGGGACTAGCGGAGTATACGAGCAGTACTTC.

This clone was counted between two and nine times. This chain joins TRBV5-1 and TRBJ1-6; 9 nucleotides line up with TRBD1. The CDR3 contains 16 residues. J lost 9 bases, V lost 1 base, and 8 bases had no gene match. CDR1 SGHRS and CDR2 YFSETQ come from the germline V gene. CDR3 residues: CASSLYLTGGASPLHF. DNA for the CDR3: TGCGCCAGCAGCTTGTACTTGACAGGGGGTGCTTCACCCCTCCACTTT. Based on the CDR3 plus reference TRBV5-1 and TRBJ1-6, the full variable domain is KAGVTQTPRYLIKTRGQQVTLSCSPISGHRSVSWYQQTPGQGLQFLFEYFSETQRNKGNFPGRFSGRQFSNSRSEMNVSTLELGDSALYLCASSLYLTGGASPLHFGNGTRLTVT.

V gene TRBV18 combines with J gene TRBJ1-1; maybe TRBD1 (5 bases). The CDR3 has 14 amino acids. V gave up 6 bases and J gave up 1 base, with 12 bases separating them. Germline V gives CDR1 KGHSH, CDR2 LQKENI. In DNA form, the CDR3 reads TGTGCCAGCTCCCTAATACAGGAGAACACTGAAGCTTTCTTT. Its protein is CASSLIQENTEAFF.

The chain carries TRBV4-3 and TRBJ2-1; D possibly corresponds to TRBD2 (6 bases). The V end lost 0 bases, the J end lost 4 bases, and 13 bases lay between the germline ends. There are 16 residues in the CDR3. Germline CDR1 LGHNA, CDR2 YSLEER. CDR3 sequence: CASSQEGRLGYNEQFF. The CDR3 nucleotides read TGCGCCAGCAGCCAAGAGGGAAGACTAGGGTACAATGAGCAGTTCTTC.

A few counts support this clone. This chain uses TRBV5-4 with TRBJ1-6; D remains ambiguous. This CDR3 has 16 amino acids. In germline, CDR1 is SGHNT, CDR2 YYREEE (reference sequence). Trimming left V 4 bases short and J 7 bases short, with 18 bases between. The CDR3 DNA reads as TGTGCCAGCAGCGGAACCATCGGCAGGCCGAATTCACCCCTCCACTTT. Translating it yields CASSGTIGRPNSPLHF.

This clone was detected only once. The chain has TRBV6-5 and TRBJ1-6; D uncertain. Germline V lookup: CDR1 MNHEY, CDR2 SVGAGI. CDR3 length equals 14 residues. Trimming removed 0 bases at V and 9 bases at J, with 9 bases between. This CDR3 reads CASSYSEGSSPLHF. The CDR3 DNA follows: TGTGCCAGCAGTTACTCGGAGGGTAGTTCACCCCTCCACTTT.

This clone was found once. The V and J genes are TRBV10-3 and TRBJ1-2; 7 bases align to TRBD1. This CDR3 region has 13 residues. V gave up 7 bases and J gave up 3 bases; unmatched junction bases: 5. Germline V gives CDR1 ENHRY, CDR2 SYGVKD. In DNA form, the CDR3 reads TGTGCCATCACTCCAGACAGGGACTATGGCTACACCTTC. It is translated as CAITPDRDYGYTF.

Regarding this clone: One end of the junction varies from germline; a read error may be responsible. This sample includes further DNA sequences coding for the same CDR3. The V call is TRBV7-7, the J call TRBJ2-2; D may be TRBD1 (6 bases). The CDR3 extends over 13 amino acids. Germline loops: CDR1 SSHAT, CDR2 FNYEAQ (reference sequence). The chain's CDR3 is CASSSQGTGELFF. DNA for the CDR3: TGTGCTAGCAGCTCGCAGGGGACCGGGGAGCTGTTTTTT.

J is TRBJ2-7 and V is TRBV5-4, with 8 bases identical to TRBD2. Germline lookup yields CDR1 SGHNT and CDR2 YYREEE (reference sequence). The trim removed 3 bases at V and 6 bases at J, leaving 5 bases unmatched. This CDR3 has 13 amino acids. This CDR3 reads CASSSGGPGEQYF. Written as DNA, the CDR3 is TGTGCCAGCAGCTCGGGGGGGCCCGGCGAGCAGTACTTC.

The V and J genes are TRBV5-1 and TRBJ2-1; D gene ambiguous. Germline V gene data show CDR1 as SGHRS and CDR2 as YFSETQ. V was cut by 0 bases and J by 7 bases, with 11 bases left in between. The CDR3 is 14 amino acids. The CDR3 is CASSLGSGWNEQFF. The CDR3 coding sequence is TGCGCCAGCAGCTTGGGCTCGGGTTGGAATGAGCAGTTCTTC.